This T cell receptor beta chain was captured in a study of blood T cell repertoires in COVID-19 (dated by TCRdb to about 2020). With regard to the full study: The collaborator samples originated in the United States, Italy and Spain and spanned the acute and convalescent phases of COVID-19. The prospective study material was composed of cDNA or gDNA derived from T cells, B-cell-depleted T cells, or PBMCs. Subjects who had been exposed to COVID-19, were actively infected with it, or had recovered from it provided the deeply sampled blood TCRbeta repertoires that made up the dataset. The repertoires were released in a freely available public database meant as a resource for research on the immune response to SARS-CoV-2. Samples came from the ongoing ImmuneRACE study (first 160 participants) plus 1,254 subjects from 6 global collaborators. Sample metadata almost always included a de-identified subject ID, COVID-19 status, age in years and sex. Where available, HLA class I and class II types were obtained from metadata supplied by the sample provider rather than from assay-based typing.

Counted from cysteine to phenylalanine, this CDR3 has 14 amino acids. The sequence is cut down to CDR3 DNA, 42 bases in frame from base 1. For CDR1 and CDR2, the germline V gene (reference sequence) lists LGHDT and YNNKEL. The germline V and J ends show losses of 5 bases and 5 bases respectively, and no gene match explains 5 bases of the junction. Comment on this clone: Its antigen specificity is not known. No base qualities exist here, and no much larger clone lies one base off it. This sample also contains other DNA sequences that code for the same CDR3.

Enrolling through a virtual design, the prospective study's participants ranged in age from roughly 18 to 89 years and lived across roughly 24 United States geographic areas. Cohort assignment in the prospective study relied on participant-reported clinical history from a screening survey and a study questionnaire. ImmuneRACE Cohort 3 recovered participants were defined by two consecutive negative NP/OP PCR tests, healthcare professional clearance, or symptom resolution. In the prospective study, whole blood, serum and a nasopharyngeal or oropharyngeal swab were collected from each participant by mobile phlebotomists. Prospective study participants could optionally give additional blood draws and questionnaires over an approximately two-month period. Before DNA extraction, blood samples from the prospective study were shipped at room temperature or frozen. TCRbeta CDR3 regions were amplified from genomic DNA by means of the immunoSEQ Assay, a bias-controlled multiplex PCR. Under the source paper's analysis protocol: Within the assay, amplification of reference gene primers was used to estimate how many nucleated cells each sample contained. Sequence reads were collapsed and filtered to measure the absolute abundance of every unique TCRbeta CDR3 rearrangement. For each sample, productive Simpson clonality was calculated as the square root of Simpson's diversity index over productive rearrangements. The immuneACCESS repertoire file appears here via TCRdb, limited to in-frame rearrangements. These files lack a portion of the clones; in checked studies, under half of the deficit traces to unresolved V genes, and the cause of the others is not known. That table furnishes V, J and clone size, whereas the DNA furnished D and trimming. The sample has about 360,000 clones on record, 80% to 90% of them singletons. The top ten clonotypes cover 1.3% of the sample.

What the work shows at the level of the full study, not this receptor alone: Clinical and demographic metadata were provided uncurated, with the amount varying by source and participant.

Material for sequencing was PBMCs or T cells enriched from blood (not recorded which). This sequence originates from a man younger than 40 who had recovered from COVID-19. The chain was built from TRBV3-1 (or the pseudogene TRBV3-2) and TRBJ1-5; TRBD1 matches 8 bases in the middle. The nucleotide sequence is TGTGCCAGCAGCTCTCAGGGGGCTCATCAGCCCCAGCATTTT. Its translation reads: CASSSQGAHQPQHF.